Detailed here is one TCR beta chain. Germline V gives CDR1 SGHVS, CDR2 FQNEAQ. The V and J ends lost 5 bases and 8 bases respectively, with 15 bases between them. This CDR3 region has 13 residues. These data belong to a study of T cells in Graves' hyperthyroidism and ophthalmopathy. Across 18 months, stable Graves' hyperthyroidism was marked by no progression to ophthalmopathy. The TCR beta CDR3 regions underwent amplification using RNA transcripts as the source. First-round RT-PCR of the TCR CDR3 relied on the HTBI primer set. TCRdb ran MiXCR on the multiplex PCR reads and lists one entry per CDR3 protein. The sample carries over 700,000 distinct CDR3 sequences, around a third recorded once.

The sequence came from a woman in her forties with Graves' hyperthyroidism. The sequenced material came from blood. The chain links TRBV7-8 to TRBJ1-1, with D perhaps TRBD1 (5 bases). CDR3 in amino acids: CASSHPGGGEAFF. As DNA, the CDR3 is TGTGCCAGCAGCCACCCGGGGGGGGGGGAAGCTTTCTTT.